A selection of T cell receptor beta chains follows, all from one sample in a study of T cells in Graves' hyperthyroidism and ophthalmopathy. Using its own MiXCR run on the multiplex PCR reads, TCRdb lists one record per CDR3 protein. Here the sample spans about 340,000 distinct CDR3 sequences, roughly 21% being singletons. Sample: blood. These receptors were taken from a woman between 45 and 60 years old with Graves' hyperthyroidism. Both conserved end residues are part of each CDR3. D genes are given only for firm matches. Expanded clones are given a class, and other clones once, few, many or no size at all.

>TRBD1|13|.|TRBJ1-2|TRBV2
CASSSTGSEGYTF
TGTGCCAGCAGTTCGACAGGGTCGGAGGGCTACACCTTC
>TRBD1|13|many|TRBJ2-4|TRBV28
CASRDRAKNIQYF
TGTGCCAGCAGGGACAGGGCCAAAAACATTCAGTACTTC
>TRBD2|18|.|TRBJ2-1|TRBV11-1
CASSKGTSGRGSYNEQFF
TGTGCCAGCAGCAAAGGGACTAGCGGGAGGGGCTCCTACAATGAGCAGTTCTTC
>TRBD1|16|.|TRBJ1-6|TRBV6-1
CASSGEGTAINSPLHF
TGTGCCAGCAGCGGCGAGGGGACAGCGATTAATTCACCCCTCCACTTT
>TRBD1|16|many|TRBJ2-7|TRBV28
CASSPSDLDRGYEQYF
TGTGCCAGCAGTCCCTCGGATTTGGACAGGGGCTACGAGCAGTACTTC
>TRBD1|14|many|TRBJ1-2|TRBV28
CASRLTGVGYGYTF
TGTGCCAGCAGACTGACAGGGGTTGGCTATGGCTACACCTTC
>.|15|.|TRBJ1-1|TRBV6-2/TRBV6-3
CASRGRGRLITEAFF
TGTGCCAGCAGGGGACGGGGGAGATTGATCACTGAAGCTTTCTTT
>TRBD1|15|.|TRBJ2-7|TRBV6-1
CASVPNLGQGSEQYF
TGTGCCAGCGTCCCGAACCTGGGACAGGGGTCCGAGCAGTACTTC
>TRBD2|18|few|TRBJ2-3|TRBV4-1
CASSPGWGGLSSTDTQYF
TGCGCCAGCAGCCCGGGGTGGGGGGGACTGAGTAGCACAGATACGCAGTATTTT
>.|15|few|TRBJ2-1|TRBV9
CASSDKAFSYNEQFF
TGTGCCAGCAGCGACAAAGCCTTCTCCTACAATGAGCAGTTCTTC
>TRBD2|16|many|TRBJ2-5|TRBV7-2
CASSAKVGGAGETQYF
TGTGCCAGCAGCGCGAAGGTCGGGGGGGCTGGGGAGACCCAGTACTTC
>.|15|.|TRBJ2-5|TRBV6-1
CASSRGEGGGETQYF
TGTGCCAGCAGTCGGGGTGAGGGAGGCGGCGAGACCCAGTACTTC
>.|15|few|TRBJ2-5|TRBV28
CASTPGGQTYSPQYF
TGTGCCAGCACCCCGGGGGGACAAACCTACTCACCCCAGTACTTC
>.|13|few|TRBJ1-2|TRBV29-1
CSVEIAANYGYTF
TGCAGCGTTGAGATTGCAGCTAACTATGGCTACACCTTC
>.|13|many|TRBJ1-1|TRBV4-1
CASSQSSEHEAFF
TGCGCCAGCAGCCAATCCTCAGAACATGAAGCTTTCTTT
>TRBD2|16|many|TRBJ2-1|TRBV10-3
CAISESSGLAHNEQFF
TGTGCCATCAGTGAGTCTAGTGGACTAGCCCACAATGAGCAGTTCTTC
>TRBD1|14|many|TRBJ1-2|TRBV4-2
CASSRPGQGNGYTF
TGTGCCAGCAGCCGCCCGGGACAGGGCAATGGCTACACCTTC
>TRBD2|15|many|TRBJ2-1|TRBV5-1
CASSLVASGVNEQFF
TGCGCCAGCAGCTTGGTGGCTAGCGGGGTAAATGAGCAGTTCTTC
>.|14|many|TRBJ1-1|TRBV19
CASSIVTGNTEAFF
TGTGCCAGTAGTATTGTAACAGGGAACACTGAAGCTTTCTTT
>.|16|.|TRBJ2-6|TRBV27
CASSPSTHSGANVLTF
TGTGCCAGCAGTCCGTCGACTCACTCTGGGGCCAACGTCCTGACTTTC
>TRBD2|19|few|TRBJ2-2|TRBV4-2
CASSQVVPSGSANTGELFF
TGTGCCAGCAGCCAAGTCGTACCTAGCGGGAGTGCGAACACCGGGGAGCTGTTTTTT
>TRBD1|15|many|TRBJ2-7|TRBV6-2/TRBV6-3
CASRIGQGARYEQYF
TGTGCCAGCAGAATTGGACAGGGGGCGCGTTACGAGCAGTACTTC
>.|14|few|TRBJ2-1|TRBV11-3
CASSLDPGPAEQFF
TGTGCCAGCAGCTTAGATCCGGGCCCCGCTGAGCAGTTCTTC
>.|14|many|TRBJ1-1|TRBV11-2
CASSLDWGLTEAFF
TGTGCCAGCAGCTTAGATTGGGGGCTCACTGAAGCTTTCTTT
>.|16|few|TRBJ1-2|TRBV5-4
CASSLALGFRDYGYTF
TGTGCCAGCAGCTTGGCTTTGGGGTTTCGGGACTATGGCTACACCTTC
>.|14|.|TRBJ1-5|TRBV19
CASSIDRGNQPQHF
TGTGCCAGTAGTATAGACAGGGGAAACCAGCCCCAGCATTTT
>.|16|many|TRBJ1-1|TRBV5-1
CASSLPTGRLNTEAFF
TGCGCCAGCAGCTTGCCGACGGGGAGATTGAACACTGAAGCTTTCTTT
>.|14|many|TRBJ2-3|TRBV20-1
CSASSQINTDTQYF
TGCAGTGCTAGTTCGCAGATAAACACAGATACACAGTATTTT
>.|15|.|TRBJ2-7|TRBV7-2
CASSLDRPLVTEQYF
TGTGCCAGCAGCTTAGACCGCCCTCTAGTGACGGAGCAGTACTTC